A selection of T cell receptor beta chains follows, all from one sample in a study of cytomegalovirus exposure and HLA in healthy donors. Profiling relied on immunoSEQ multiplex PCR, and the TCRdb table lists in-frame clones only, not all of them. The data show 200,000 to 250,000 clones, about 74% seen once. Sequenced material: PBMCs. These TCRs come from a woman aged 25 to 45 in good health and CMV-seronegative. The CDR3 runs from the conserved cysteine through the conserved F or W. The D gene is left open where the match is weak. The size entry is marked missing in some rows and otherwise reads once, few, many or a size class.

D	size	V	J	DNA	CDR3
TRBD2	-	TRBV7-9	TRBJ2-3	TGTGCCAGCACCTGGGTAGCGGGGGGCCGAGATACGCAGTATTTT	CASTWVAGGRDTQYF
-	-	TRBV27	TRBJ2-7	TGTGCCGGGCCCTACGAGCAGTACTTC	CAGPYEQYF
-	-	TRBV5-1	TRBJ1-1	TGCGCCAGCAGCTTGGCCCTGGGGGCATTGAAGACTGAAGCTTTCTTT	CASSLALGALKTEAFF
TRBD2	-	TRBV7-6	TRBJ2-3	TGTGCCAGCAGCTTAGCTGGTAGCGGGGTGATGGATACGCAGTATTTT	CASSLAGSGVMDTQYF
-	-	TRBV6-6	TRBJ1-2	TGTGCCACCGGGGGACGCCCGAAAGCAGAGGGCTACACCTTC	CATGGRPKAEGYTF
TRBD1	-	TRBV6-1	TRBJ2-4	TGTGCCAGCAGTGAATGGGACAGGGCGGATTACCTAGCCAAAAACATTCAGTACTTC	CASSEWDRADYLAKNIQYF
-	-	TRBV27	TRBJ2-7	TGTGCCAGCAGTTTGGCCCCCCTCGGGGTCCCGGAGTACGAGCAGTACTTC	CASSLAPLGVPEYEQYF
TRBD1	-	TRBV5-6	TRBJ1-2	TGTGTCAGCAGCTCGCCGGGACAGGGGATAAGAAACTATGGCTACACCTTC	CVSSSPGQGIRNYGYTF
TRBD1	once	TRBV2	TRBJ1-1	TGTGCCAGCAGTGTAAGGACAGGGGGCACTGAAGCTTTCTTT	CASSVRTGGTEAFF
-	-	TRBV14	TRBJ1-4	TGTGCCAGCAGCCAAGAAGCAGGGCCAGGAGAAAAACTGTTTTTT	CASSQEAGPGEKLFF
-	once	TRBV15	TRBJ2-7	TGTGCCACCAGCAAAGGCAGGGGATACGAGCAGTACTTC	CATSKGRGYEQYF
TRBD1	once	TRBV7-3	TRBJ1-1	TGTGCCAGCAGCCGACGGACAGGGTCCAACACTGAAGCTTTCTTT	CASSRRTGSNTEAFF
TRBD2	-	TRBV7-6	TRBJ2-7	TGTGCCAGCAGCTTACTAGCGGGAGGGCCCTACGAGCAGTACTTC	CASSLLAGGPYEQYF
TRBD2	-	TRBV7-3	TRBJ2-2	TGTGCCAGCAGCTTAGACCCGGGACTAGCGGTCGGGAGCGACACCGGGGAGCTGTTTTTT	CASSLDPGLAVGSDTGELFF
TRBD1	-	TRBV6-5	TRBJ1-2	TGTGCCAGCAGTTACACCCAGGGGGTGGGGAACTATGGCTACACCTTC	CASSYTQGVGNYGYTF
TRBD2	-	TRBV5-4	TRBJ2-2	TGTGCCAGCGCACCCCCGGGGCTAGCGGGAGAACTGAACACCGGGGAGCTGTTTTTT	CASAPPGLAGELNTGELFF
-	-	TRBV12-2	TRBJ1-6	TGTGCAAGTCGCTATCTCTTCGACCCGGGGGATGGGAATTCACCCCTCCACTTT	CASRYLFDPGDGNSPLHF
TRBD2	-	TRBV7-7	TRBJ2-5	TGTGCTAGCAGCCCCCTGCGGGGGGGGAACCAAGAGACCCAGTACTTC	CASSPLRGGNQETQYF
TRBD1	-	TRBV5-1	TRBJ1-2	TGCGCCAGCAGCCCCGATATGAGGACAGGTCCCTATGGCTACACCTTC	CASSPDMRTGPYGYTF
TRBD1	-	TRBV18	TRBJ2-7	TGTGCCAGCTCCCTTGACAGGGGCTACGAGCAGTACTTC	CASSLDRGYEQYF
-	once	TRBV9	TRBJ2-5	TGTGCCAGCAGCGTAGAGGAGGCGGGTCTATACTTC	CASSVEEAGLYF
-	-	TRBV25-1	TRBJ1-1	TGTGCCAGCAGTGAGAACCAGGGCATGAACACTGAAGCTTTCTTT	CASSENQGMNTEAFF
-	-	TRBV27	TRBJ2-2	TGTGCCAGCAGTTTGAGAAAAGACACCGGGGAGCTGTTTTTT	CASSLRKDTGELFF
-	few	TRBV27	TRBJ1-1	TGTGCCAGCAGTTTTGCGGGCTTGAACACTGAAGCTTTCTTT	CASSFAGLNTEAFF
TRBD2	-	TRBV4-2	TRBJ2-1	TGTGCCAGCAGCCAACTTAGCGGGGGGCTGGTTAATGAGCAGTTCTTC	CASSQLSGGLVNEQFF
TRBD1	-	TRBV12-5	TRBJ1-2	TGTGCTAGTGGCTATCCTCGGACAGGTTATGGCTACACCTTC	CASGYPRTGYGYTF
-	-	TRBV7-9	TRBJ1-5	TGTGCCAGCAGCTTGGAGGGGAGCAATCAGCCCCAGCATTTT	CASSLEGSNQPQHF
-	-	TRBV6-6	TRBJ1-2	TGTGCCAGCAGACTAGAGGGGGTGGGTGGCTACACCTTC	CASRLEGVGGYTF
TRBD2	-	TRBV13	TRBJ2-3	TGTGCCACCAGCCGAGGTGGGGGGGGGAGCGGAAGCACAGATACGCAGTATTTT	CATSRGGGGSGSTDTQYF
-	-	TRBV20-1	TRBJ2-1	TGCAGTGCTAGACCCCTTCTTGAGCAGTTCTTC	CSARPLLEQFF
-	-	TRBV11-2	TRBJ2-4	TGTGCCAGCAGCTTAGTTGGGGGGTCGGGAAACATTCAGTACTTC	CASSLVGGSGNIQYF
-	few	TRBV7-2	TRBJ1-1	TGTGCCAGCAGCTACAACCCGAACACTGAAGCTTTCTTT	CASSYNPNTEAFF
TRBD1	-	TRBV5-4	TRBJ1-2	TGTGCCAGCAGCTCAGCGCAACAGGGGGCAGCTAACTATGGCTACACCTTC	CASSSAQQGAANYGYTF